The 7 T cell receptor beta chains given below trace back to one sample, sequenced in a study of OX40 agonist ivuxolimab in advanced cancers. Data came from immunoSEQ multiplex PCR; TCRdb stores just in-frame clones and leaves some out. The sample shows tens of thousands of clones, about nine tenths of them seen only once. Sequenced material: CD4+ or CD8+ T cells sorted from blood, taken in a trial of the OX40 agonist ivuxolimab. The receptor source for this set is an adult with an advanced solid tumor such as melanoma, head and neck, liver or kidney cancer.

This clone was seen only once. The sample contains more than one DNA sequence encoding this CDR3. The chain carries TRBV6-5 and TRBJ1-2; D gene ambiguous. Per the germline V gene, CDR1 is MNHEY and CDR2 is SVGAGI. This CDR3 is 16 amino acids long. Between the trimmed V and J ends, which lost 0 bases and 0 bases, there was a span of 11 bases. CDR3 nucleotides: TGTGCCAGCAGTTACTCGACGGGAGAGACTAACTATGGCTACACCTTC. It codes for CASSYSTGETNYGYTF.

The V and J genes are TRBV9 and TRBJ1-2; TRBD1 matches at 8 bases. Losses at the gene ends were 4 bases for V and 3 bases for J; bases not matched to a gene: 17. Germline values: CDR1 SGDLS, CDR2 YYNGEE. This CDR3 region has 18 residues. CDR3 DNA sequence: TGTGCCAGCAGCCCAACCCAGGGGGCCCCTAGTCGGTACTATGGCTACACCTTC. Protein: CASSPTQGAPSRYYGYTF.

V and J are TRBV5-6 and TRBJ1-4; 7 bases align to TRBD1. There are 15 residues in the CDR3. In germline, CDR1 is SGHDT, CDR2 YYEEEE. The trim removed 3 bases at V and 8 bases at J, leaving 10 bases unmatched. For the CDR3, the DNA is TGTGCCAGCAGCTGGCAGACAGGGTTAGGGGAAAAACTGTTTTTT. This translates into CASSWQTGLGEKLFF.

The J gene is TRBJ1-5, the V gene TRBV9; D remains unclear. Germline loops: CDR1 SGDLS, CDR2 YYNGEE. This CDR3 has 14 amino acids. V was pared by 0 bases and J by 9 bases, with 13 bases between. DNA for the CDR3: TGTGCCAGCAGCGTAGGACTTACGGGTCGGCCCCAGCATTTT. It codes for CASSVGLTGRPQHF.

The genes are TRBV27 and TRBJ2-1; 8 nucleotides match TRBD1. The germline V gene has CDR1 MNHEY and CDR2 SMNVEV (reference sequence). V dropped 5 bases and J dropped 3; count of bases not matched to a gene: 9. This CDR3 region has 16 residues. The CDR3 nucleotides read TGTGCCAGCAGTCCGTCACAGGGGGAGATCTACAATGAGCAGTTCTTC. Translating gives CASSPSQGEIYNEQFF.

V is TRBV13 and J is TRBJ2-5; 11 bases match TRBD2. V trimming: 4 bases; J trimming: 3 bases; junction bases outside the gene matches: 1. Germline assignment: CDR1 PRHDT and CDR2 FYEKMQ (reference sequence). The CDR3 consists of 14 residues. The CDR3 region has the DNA TGTGCCAGCAGCTGGGGACTAGCGGAAGAGACCCAGTACTTC. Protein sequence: CASSWGLAEETQYF. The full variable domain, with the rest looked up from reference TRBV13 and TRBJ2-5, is AAGVIQSPRHLIKEKRETATLKCYPIPRHDTVYWYQQGPGQDPQFLISFYEKMQSDKGSIPDRFSAQQFSDYHSELNMSSLELGDSALYFCASSWGLAEETQYFGPGTRLLVL.

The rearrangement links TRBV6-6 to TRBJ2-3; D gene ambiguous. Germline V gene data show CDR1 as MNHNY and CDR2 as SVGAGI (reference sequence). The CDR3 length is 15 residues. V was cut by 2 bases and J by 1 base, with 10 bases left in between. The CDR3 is CASSYEVGGTDTQYF. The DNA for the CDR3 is TGTGCCAGCAGTTACGAGGTCGGTGGCACAGATACGCAGTATTTT.